The next 23 T cell receptor beta chains were all read from a single sample in a study of OX40 agonist ivuxolimab in advanced cancers. Sequencing was performed with immunoSEQ multiplex PCR; in TCRdb, only in-frame clones are kept and a portion is missing. The repertoire has around 62,000 clones, more than 70% of them found once; the top ten carry 0.27%. The source was CD4+ or CD8+ T cells sorted from blood, collected in a trial of the OX40 agonist ivuxolimab. The receptors stem from an adult with an advanced solid tumor such as melanoma, head and neck, liver or kidney cancer.

The rearrangement links TRBV7-9 to TRBJ1-4, with no clear D. Trimming took off 2 bases at V and 0 bases at J, with 7 bases between the two ends. Germline values: CDR1 SEHNR, CDR2 FQNEAQ (reference sequence). CDR3 size: 15 residues. The CDR3 is CASSLSAATNEKLFF. Written as DNA, the CDR3 is TGTGCCAGCAGCTTATCAGCGGCAACTAATGAAAAACTGTTTTTT.

The rearrangement uses TRBV7-3 and TRBJ2-3, with 7 bases that match TRBD2. CDR3 length equals 14 residues. Germline CDR1 is SGHTA and CDR2 is FQGTGA. After removal of 5 bases from V and 6 bases from J, the junction contained 8 bases not matched to a gene. The DNA for the CDR3 is TGTGCCAGCAGCCGAAACGGGGAGGGGGATACGCAGTATTTT. This codes for CASSRNGEGDTQYF.

This chain links TRBV28 with TRBJ2-5; D perhaps matches TRBD1 (6 bases). Trimming stripped 7 bases from V and 4 bases from J, with 19 bases between. Germline V gene data show CDR1 as MDHEN and CDR2 as SYDVKM. The CDR3 has 15 amino acids. CDR3 protein: CASIGEQGAGETQYF. The DNA for the CDR3 is TGTGCCAGCATCGGGGAACAGGGCGCGGGAGAGACCCAGTACTTC.

The CDR3 bases are TGTGCCAGCAGTGGATCGACTAGCGGGACAACCCTTAGCTCCTACAATGAGCAGTTCTTC. This codes for CASSGSTSGTTLSSYNEQFF. This chain links TRBV6-1 with TRBJ2-1; 11 bases agree with TRBD2. From germline, CDR1 is MNHNS and CDR2 SASEGT. V was clipped by 4 bases and J by 0 bases; unmatched bases: 14. The CDR3 covers 20 residues.

The chain combines TRBV23-1 with TRBJ2-1; no definite D call. TRBV23-1 belongs to the ORF category, with a function that is uncertain. This CDR3 is 15 amino acids long. Trimming took off 1 base at V and 5 bases at J, with 12 bases between the two ends. CDR3 protein: CASSQYLARHNEQFF. In nucleotides, the CDR3 is TGCGCCAGCAGTCAATACCTCGCTAGACACAATGAGCAGTTCTTC.

CDR3 residues: CASSLYSTYEQYF. The CDR3 DNA follows: TGTGCCAGCAGCTTGTACAGTACCTACGAGCAGTACTTC. The rearrangement joins TRBV5-4 to TRBJ2-7, with no clear D. Germline V gives CDR1 SGHNT, CDR2 YYREEE (reference sequence). The CDR3 loop spans 13 amino acids. V was cut by 1 base and J by 2 bases, with 7 bases left in between.

The chain is built from TRBV6-5 and TRBJ2-7, with D unclear. This CDR3 spans 15 amino acids. Germline loops: CDR1 MNHEY, CDR2 SVGAGI. V gave up 0 bases and J gave up 1 base, with 10 bases separating them. The CDR3 spells CASSYSSSQSYEQYF. The CDR3 DNA reads as TGTGCCAGCAGTTACTCAAGTTCGCAATCCTACGAGCAGTACTTC.

This chain joins TRBV4-3 and TRBJ1-1; TRBD1 is a possible D gene (5 bases). Trimming took off 5 bases at V and 1 base at J, with 8 bases between the two ends. CDR1 is LGHNA and CDR2 is YSLEER in the germline V gene. The CDR3 loop spans 13 amino acids. The CDR3 DNA is TGCGCCAGCAGCGGACAAACGAACACTGAAGCTTTCTTT. Translating gives CASSGQTNTEAFF.

The rearrangement uses TRBV5-1 and TRBJ1-4; D is unresolved. The V end was cut by 1 base, the J end by 0 bases, with 13 bases between. Germline-derived CDR1 and CDR2 are SGHRS and YFSETQ. The CDR3 covers 17 residues. This chain's CDR3 is CASSLNGDSATNEKLFF. The DNA of the CDR3 is TGCGCCAGCAGCTTGAATGGGGATTCCGCAACTAATGAAAAACTGTTTTTT. Together with reference TRBV5-1 and TRBJ1-4, the CDR3 gives the full variable domain: KAGVTQTPRYLIKTRGQQVTLSCSPISGHRSVSWYQQTPGQGLQFLFEYFSETQRNKGNFPGRFSGRQFSNSRSEMNVSTLELGDSALYLCASSLNGDSATNEKLFFGSGTQLSVL.

This chain joins TRBV7-2 and TRBJ2-3, with a possible D match to TRBD2 (6 bases). V was cut by 5 bases and J by 6 bases, with 18 bases left in between. Germline assignment: CDR1 SGHTA and CDR2 FQGNSA. The CDR3 is made up of 15 amino acids. Here the CDR3 DNA reads TGTGCCAGCAGCCACCCCGGCGGGATGTTTGATACGCAGTATTTT. Translation: CASSHPGGMFDTQYF. Together with reference TRBV7-2 and TRBJ2-3, the CDR3 gives the full variable domain: GAGVSQSPSNKVTEKGKDVELRCDPISGHTALYWYRQSLGQGLEFLIYFQGNSAPDKSGLPSDRFSAERTGGSVSTLTIQRTQQEDSAVYLCASSHPGGMFDTQYFGPGTRLTVL.

The chain has TRBV7-2 and TRBJ2-3; D might be TRBD1 (6 bases). The CDR3 loop spans 14 amino acids. Germline V gene lookup returns CDR1 SGHTA and CDR2 FQGNSA. Trimming pared 4 bases from V and 0 bases from J, leaving 8 bases between. Here the CDR3 DNA reads TGTGCCAGCAGCTCAGGACAGAGCACAGATACGCAGTATTTT. Its translation is CASSSGQSTDTQYF.

V and J are TRBV10-3 and TRBJ1-5; D gene uncertain. Germline values: CDR1 ENHRY, CDR2 SYGVKD. This CDR3 region has 18 residues. Between the trimmed V and J ends, which lost 0 bases and 2 bases, there was a span of 17 bases. For the CDR3, the DNA is TGTGCCATCAGTGAGTCGGTAACCGGGTCTGGGGGCAATCAGCCCCAGCATTTT. Translated, it gives CAISESVTGSGGNQPQHF.

This clone appeared once. J is TRBJ1-1 and V is TRBV28; 7 bases align to TRBD1. Germline CDR1 is MDHEN and CDR2 is SYDVKM. This CDR3 is 15 amino acids long. Germline trimming cut 4 bases from V and 7 bases from J; bases unmatched to any gene: 12. CDR3 sequence: CASSSPPGTDYEAFF. The CDR3 DNA is TGTGCCAGCAGTTCCCCCCCCGGGACAGACTATGAAGCTTTCTTT.

The gene calls are TRBV15 and TRBJ2-1; 10 positions match TRBD2. Germline lookup yields CDR1 LNHNV and CDR2 YYDKDF (reference sequence). CDR3 length equals 19 residues. V was clipped by 1 base and J by 5 bases; unmatched bases: 14. The CDR3 bases are TGTGCCACCAGCAGAGGCAGGGGGGCTAGCGGGAGTAGGGACAATGAGCAGTTCTTC. Amino acid sequence: CATSRGRGASGSRDNEQFF.

The chain combines TRBV6-1 with TRBJ2-7; D unclear. The germline V gene has CDR1 MNHNS and CDR2 SASEGT. Trimming left V 8 bases short and J 1 base short, with 12 bases between. The CDR3 is made up of 13 amino acids. In DNA form, the CDR3 reads TGTGCCAGCGCGCACGGCCAATCCTACGAGCAGTACTTC. Encoded protein: CASAHGQSYEQYF.

This sequence joins TRBV19 and TRBJ1-1, with a weak D call TRBD1 (5 bases). The CDR3 length is 15 residues. Trimming shortened V by 4 bases and J by 0 bases, and 12 bases separated the two germline ends. Germline lookup yields CDR1 LNHDA and CDR2 SQIVND (reference sequence). This CDR3 reads CASSSRDRLNTEAFF. The CDR3 DNA is TGTGCCAGTAGTAGCCGCGACAGACTGAACACTGAAGCTTTCTTT. Full variable domain (missing parts from reference TRBV19 and TRBJ1-1): DGGITQSPKYLFRKEGQNVTLSCEQNLNHDAMYWYRQDPGQGLRLIYYSQIVNDFQKGDIAEGYSVSREKKESFPLTVTSAQKNPTAFYLCASSSRDRLNTEAFFGQGTRLTVV.

The V call is TRBV19, the J call TRBJ2-2; maybe TRBD1 (6 bases). The CDR3 extends over 14 amino acids. V was trimmed by 9 bases and J by 0 bases, leaving 11 bases between them. The germline V gene has CDR1 LNHDA and CDR2 SQIVND (reference sequence). The CDR3 DNA reads TGTGCCAGCCTGGACAGCGCGAACACCGGGGAGCTGTTTTTT. Protein: CASLDSANTGELFF.

This clone was counted between two and nine times. The V and J genes are TRBV6-1 and TRBJ1-5, with 7 bases aligning to TRBD1. J lost 2 bases, V lost 4 bases, and 5 bases had no gene match. CDR1 is MNHNS, CDR2 SASEGT, per germline. This CDR3 has 15 residues. The CDR3 sequence: CASSVLGQGNQPQHF. CDR3 nucleotides: TGTGCCAGCAGTGTGCTAGGACAGGGCAATCAGCCCCAGCATTTT.

The chain links TRBV6-5 to TRBJ2-3, with 7 bases lining up with TRBD1. Germline CDR1 and CDR2: MNHEY and SVGAGI. Germline trimming cut 6 bases from V and 0 bases from J; bases unmatched to any gene: 3. CDR3 length: 14 residues. The CDR3 DNA reads as TGTGCCAGCAGGAACAGGGGAAGCACAGATACGCAGTATTTT. Amino acid sequence: CASRNRGSTDTQYF.

This chain joins TRBV6-1 and TRBJ2-3; D is perhaps TRBD2 (6 bases). The germline gives CDR1 MNHNS, CDR2 SASEGT. CDR3 length: 17 residues. V was trimmed by 4 bases and J by 2 bases, leaving 19 bases between them. The CDR3 spells CASSGPGDWGFTDTQYF. The CDR3, as DNA: TGTGCCAGCAGTGGGCCTGGGGACTGGGGGTTCACAGATACGCAGTATTTT.

The rearrangement uses TRBV10-3 and TRBJ2-2; 8 bases align to TRBD1. Trimming took 7 bases from V and 6 from J; bases not matched to a gene: 7. Per germline, CDR1 ENHRY and CDR2 SYGVKD. CDR3 length equals 14 residues. The CDR3 protein is CAIKAGGAAGELFF. The CDR3 DNA is TGTGCCATCAAGGCAGGGGGCGCCGCCGGGGAGCTGTTTTTT.

This chain links TRBV15 with TRBJ1-4, with D unresolved. The CDR3 totals 14 residues. V dropped 0 bases and J dropped 2 bases, with 4 bases sitting between them. Germline lookup yields CDR1 LNHNV and CDR2 YYDKDF (reference sequence). The CDR3: CATSRDRTNEKLFF. The CDR3 DNA reads as TGTGCCACCAGCAGAGACAGGACTAATGAAAAACTGTTTTTT.

This clone was seen once. One junction end does not reproduce the germline sequence, and a read error may be involved. The same CDR3 also results from other DNA sequences found in this sample. The V and J genes are TRBV5-1 and TRBJ2-1, with 11 bases matching TRBD2. The CDR3 is 17 residues long. CDR1 is SGHRS, CDR2 YFSETQ, per germline. CDR3 sequence reads: CASSTIAGGPSYNEQFF. The CDR3 nucleotides are TGTGCCAGCAGCACAATAGCGGGAGGGCCCTCCTACAATGAGCAGTTCTTC.